Below, one T cell receptor (beta chain) is given with its context. The assay was run at deep level. Profiling relied on immunoSEQ multiplex PCR, and the TCRdb table lists in-frame clones only, not all of them. The table includes millions of clones, around nine tenths detected once. This sample stems from a study of shared clonotypes between healthy human individuals. This CDR3 contains 14 residues. Healthy HIV-negative adults without recent acute infections or vaccinations served as donors. Donors comprised only Caucasian adults living in Nashville, Tennessee. The chain combines TRBV1 with TRBJ1-2. TRBV1 is a pseudogene locus. The receptor was isolated from a man aged 18 to 29 in good health. The sample was naive CD4+ T cells sorted from blood. Subset denoted: CD45RA+ positively selected. CDR3 loop: CTSSRSRDNYGYTF. CDR3 coding DNA: TGCACCAGCAGCCGTTCCCGGGACAACTATGGCTACACCTTC.